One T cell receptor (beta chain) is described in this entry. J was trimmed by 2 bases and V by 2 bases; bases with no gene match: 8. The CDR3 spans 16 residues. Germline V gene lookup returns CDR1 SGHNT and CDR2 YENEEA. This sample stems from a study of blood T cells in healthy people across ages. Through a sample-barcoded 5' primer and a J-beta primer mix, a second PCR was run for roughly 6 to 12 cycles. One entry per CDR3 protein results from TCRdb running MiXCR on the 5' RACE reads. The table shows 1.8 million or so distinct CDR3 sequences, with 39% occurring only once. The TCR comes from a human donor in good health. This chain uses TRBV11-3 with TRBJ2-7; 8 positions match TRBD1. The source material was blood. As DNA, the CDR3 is TGTGCCAGCAGCTTAACGTGGGCAGGGGGCACCTACGAGCAGTACTTC. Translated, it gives CASSLTWAGGTYEQYF.